This T cell receptor beta chain appears in the sequencing data of a study of blood T cells in healthy people across ages. This CDR3 has 12 residues. Trimming took 7 bases from V and 4 from J, leaving 13 bases between them. Germline loops: CDR1 DFQATT, CDR2 SNEGSKA (reference sequence). Study outcomes and limitations: Getting older went along with TCR beta diversity per million T cells dropping roughly linearly. Aged donors had fewer naive CD4+ cells and lower diversity than long-lived donors. Donor CMV status, an unknown factor, possibly confounded changes in expanded clonotypes.

Only one count was recorded for this clonotype. The antigen is unknown. A sample-barcoded 5' primer and a J-beta primer mix were used in a second PCR of roughly 7 to 11 cycles. Through a template-switch adaptor with 12 random nucleotides, each cDNA molecule received a tag. TCRdb ran MiXCR on the 5' RACE reads and lists one entry per CDR3 protein. The table lists about 1,000,000 distinct CDR3 sequences, around 45% of them singletons. The sequencing sample was made of blood. This sequence originates from a woman aged 60-70 years in good health. V gene TRBV20-1 combines with J gene TRBJ1-2; TRBD1 might be the D (5 bases). The CDR3 loop reads CSGGEGSYGYTF. The CDR3 bases are TGCAGTGGAGGAGAGGGGTCCTATGGCTACACCTTC.